Following are 25 T cell receptor beta chains from one sample sequenced in a study of molecular identifiers for immune sequencing clone quantification. TCRdb itself ran the PCR reads through MiXCR, one entry per CDR3 protein. The sample lists roughly 100,000 distinct CDR3 sequences; around 30% were seen once. Sequences were obtained from naive CD8+ T cells from blood, with Jurkat cell RNA spiked in. Subset here: FACS-sorted CD8+CD4-CCR7+CD45RA+ naive T cells. These receptors were taken from a human donor in good health. Some libraries in this study had Jurkat cell RNA spiked in.

A note on this clonotype: One base away lies a much larger clone, so this may be a sequencing read error. The chain has TRBV7-9 and TRBJ2-7; maybe TRBD2 (5 bases). The germline V gene has CDR1 SEHNR and CDR2 FQNEAQ (reference sequence). This CDR3 region has 15 residues. CDR3 in amino acids: CAGSLDGLGPREQYF. The DNA for the CDR3 is TGTGCCGGCAGCTTAGACGGACTGGGCCCTAGAGAGCAGTACTTC.

A remark on this clonotype: The junction and the germline gene differ at one end; a read error may be behind it. This chain connects TRBV7-3 to TRBJ2-1; a weak D match, TRBD1 (6 bases). From germline, CDR1 is SGHTA and CDR2 FQGTGA. The CDR3 length is 13 residues. The CDR3 nucleotides read TGTGCCAGCTGCTTAACCAGGGGCAATGAGCAGTTCTTC. Translated: CASCLTRGNEQFF.

This clonotype turned up a few times. The CDR3 loop reads CSARDVRQMNTEAFF. CDR3 DNA sequence: TGCAGTGCTAGAGATGTGCGGCAGATGAACACTGAAGCTTTCTTT. The rearrangement uses TRBV20-1 and TRBJ1-1; D gene ambiguous. Germline CDR1 is DFQATT and CDR2 is SNEGSKA (reference sequence). With 0 bases removed from V and 0 bases from J, the gap between germline ends came to 11 bases. There are 15 residues in the CDR3.

The chain couples TRBV20-1 to TRBJ2-3; 7 nucleotides match TRBD1. Germline-derived CDR1 and CDR2 are DFQATT and SNEGSKA (reference sequence). This CDR3 is 16 amino acids long. V lost 5 bases and J lost 2; bases outside the gene matches: 13. CDR3 protein: CSAWVRDRVFTDTQYF. In DNA, the CDR3 is TGCAGTGCTTGGGTCCGGGACAGAGTCTTCACAGATACGCAGTATTTT.

The chain links TRBV11-3 to TRBJ2-7, with D perhaps matching TRBD2 (5 bases). The germline V gene has CDR1 SGHNT and CDR2 YENEEA. The CDR3 contains 15 residues. V was pared by 0 bases and J by 6 bases, with 15 bases between. Written as DNA, the CDR3 is TGTGCCAGCAGCTTAGATCCTGGCCCGGGGAGCGAGCAGTACTTC. Its translation: CASSLDPGPGSEQYF.

The chain has TRBV9 and TRBJ2-3; the match to TRBD1 covers 12 bases. Germline V gene lookup returns CDR1 SGDLS and CDR2 YYNGEE. The V and J ends lost 0 bases and 2 bases, in that order; junction bases with no gene match: 13. The CDR3 is made up of 20 amino acids. DNA of the CDR3: TGTGCCAGCAGCGTAGCCAAACCGGGACAGGGGGCTTTCGCCACAGATACGCAGTATTTT. Translating gives CASSVAKPGQGAFATDTQYF. Variable domain in full (rest from reference TRBV9 and TRBJ2-3): DSGVTQTPKHLITATGQRVTLRCSPRSGDLSVYWYQQSLDQGLQFLIQYYNGEERAKGNILERFSAQQFPDLHSELNLSSLELGDSALYFCASSVAKPGQGAFATDTQYFGPGTRLTVL.

This clonotype was seen repeatedly, ten times or more. This chain joins TRBV7-9 and TRBJ2-3, with D possibly TRBD2 on 5 matching bases. Trimming removed 6 bases at V and 2 bases at J, with 18 bases between. CDR3 length: 16 residues. From germline, CDR1 is SEHNR and CDR2 FQNEAQ (reference sequence). The CDR3 is CASRKESAGFTDTQYF. CDR3 sequence (DNA): TGTGCCAGCAGGAAGGAGTCGGCGGGTTTCACAGATACGCAGTATTTT.

This clonotype showed up just a few times. This chain joins TRBV11-2 and TRBJ2-7; TRBD2 matches at 10 bases. Trimming removed 5 bases from V and 2 bases from J; junction bases left unmatched: 15. Per the germline V gene, CDR1 is SGHAT and CDR2 is FQNNGV. The CDR3 length is 18 residues. This CDR3 is CASSHPANTGTSAYEQYF. CDR3 DNA sequence: TGTGCCAGCAGCCACCCAGCAAACACCGGGACTAGCGCCTACGAGCAGTACTTC.

The gene calls are TRBV5-6 and TRBJ2-3; D may be TRBD1 (6 bases). The CDR3 spans 14 residues. The germline gives CDR1 SGHDT, CDR2 YYEEEE. V was clipped by 5 bases and J by 2 bases, with 12 bases between them. DNA for the CDR3: TGTGCCAGCAGTTTACAGGGACCCACAGATACGCAGTATTTT. Its protein is CASSLQGPTDTQYF. Filled out from reference TRBV5-6 and TRBJ2-3, the complete variable domain reads DAGVTQSPTHLIKTRGQQVTLRCSPKSGHDTVSWYQQALGQGPQFIFQYYEEEERQRGNFPDRFSGHQFPNYSSELNVNALLLGDSALYLCASSLQGPTDTQYFGPGTRLTVL.

The rearrangement links TRBV23-1 to TRBJ2-5; TRBD2 aligns across 15 bases. TRBV23-1 is reported as an ORF; its role is uncertain. This CDR3 is 19 amino acids long. The V segment lost 3 bases and the J segment 1 base; nucleotides outside the gene matches: 9. In nucleotides, the CDR3 is TGCGCCAGCAGTCATTTCGGACTAGCGGGAGGGGGCGGCCAAGAGACCCAGTACTTC. Translating gives CASSHFGLAGGGGQETQYF.

Worth noting for this clonotype: This clone may be a read error of a much larger clone one base away. This rearrangement joins TRBV28 to TRBJ2-6; 7 bases are a match to TRBD1. This CDR3 has 18 residues. CDR1 is MDHEN, CDR2 SYDVKM, per germline. The CDR3 bases are TGTGCCATAGGACCAGGGACAGACATACTCTCTGGGGCCAACGTCCTGTCTTTC. Protein: CAIGPGTDILSGANVLSF.

In its sample, this clonotype was seen a few times. The V call is TRBV28, the J call TRBJ2-2, with 12 bases lining up with TRBD2. Germline V gene data show CDR1 as MDHEN and CDR2 as SYDVKM. J was trimmed by 2 bases and V by 7 bases; bases with no gene match: 17. This CDR3 has 20 residues. The CDR3 loop reads CASNLAGGLDDKANTGELFF. The DNA for the CDR3 is TGTGCCAGCAACCTAGCGGGAGGGCTCGACGATAAAGCTAACACCGGGGAGCTGTTTTTT.

There are a few counts of this clonotype. This chain connects TRBV6-5 to TRBJ2-3, with TRBD1 as a possible D gene (6 bases). Germline V gives CDR1 MNHEY, CDR2 SVGAGI. Trimming removed 6 bases from V and 2 bases from J, with 21 bases in between. The CDR3 consists of 17 residues. CDR3 nucleotide sequence: TGTGCCAGCAGACCCACCCCTTGGGGGCACATCACAGATACGCAGTATTTT. Translated: CASRPTPWGHITDTQYF.

The chain uses TRBV27 and TRBJ2-1; D possibly corresponds to TRBD1 (6 bases). The CDR3 extends over 16 amino acids. The V and J ends lost 1 base and 9 bases respectively, with 19 bases between them. Germline CDR1 MNHEY, CDR2 SMNVEV (reference sequence). The CDR3 region is CASSLFSGVRYGEQFF. As DNA, the CDR3 is TGTGCCAGCAGTTTATTTTCAGGGGTTCGGTACGGTGAGCAGTTCTTC.

This clonotype showed up many times. The J gene is TRBJ1-5, the V gene TRBV6-2 or TRBV6-3; maybe TRBD1 (5 bases). Deletions cut 7 bases from V and 5 bases from J, with 12 bases between. CDR1 is MNHEY and CDR2 is SVGEGT in the germline V gene. This CDR3 spans 13 amino acids. CDR3 nucleotide sequence: TGTGCCAGCACGGACATCTTAGATCAGCCCCAGCATTTT. It is translated as CASTDILDQPQHF.

This clonotype was recorded a few times. A junction end diverges from the germline sequence, so it may reflect a read error. This chain links TRBV6-5 with TRBJ2-1; the D is unclear. The CDR3 has 17 amino acids. Germline V gene data show CDR1 as MNHEY and CDR2 as SVGAGI. The CDR3 DNA sequence: TGTGCCAGCAACCGGACCCCCCTTTTCATCCCTCTCAATAAGCAGTTCTTC. Protein sequence: CASNRTPLFIPLNKQFF.

The chain combines TRBV7-9 with TRBJ2-3; the match to TRBD1 covers 9 bases. V was clipped by 5 bases and J by 1 base; unmatched bases: 7. Germline lookup yields CDR1 SEHNR and CDR2 FQNEAQ (reference sequence). The length of the CDR3 is 16 residues. The CDR3 reads CASSAPRTGGTDTQYF. The CDR3 coding sequence is TGTGCCAGCAGCGCACCCCGGACAGGGGGCACAGATACGCAGTATTTT.

J is TRBJ2-5 and V is TRBV28, with D perhaps TRBD1 (6 bases). The germline V gene encodes CDR1 MDHEN and CDR2 SYDVKM. The CDR3 is 12 amino acids. V lost 2 bases to trimming and J lost 6 bases, with 7 bases between them. The CDR3 region has the DNA TGTGCCAGCAGTTTAACAGGGAAGACCCAGTACTTC. It translates to CASSLTGKTQYF.

This clonotype was seen ten or more times. The genes are TRBV28 and TRBJ1-2, with unresolved D. This CDR3 has 16 residues. Trimming left V 2 bases short and J 4 bases short, with 17 bases between. The germline CDR1 and CDR2 sequences are MDHEN and SYDVKM. The DNA of the CDR3 is TGTGCCAGCAGTTTAACACTCACGGCTGAATCCTATGGCTACACCTTC. Protein: CASSLTLTAESYGYTF.

This clonotype was seen a few times. The chain has TRBV12-3 or TRBV12-4 and TRBJ1-4; tentatively, D is TRBD1 (6 bases). Trimming left V 7 bases short and J 6 bases short, with 12 bases between. The length of the CDR3 is 13 residues. In DNA, the CDR3 is TGTGCCAGCAATCGAGGGGGGGATGAAAAACTGTTTTTT. This gives the protein CASNRGGDEKLFF.

The chain is built from TRBV20-1 and TRBJ2-7; D unresolved. V shed 2 bases and J shed 7 bases, with 9 bases lying between them. Germline V lookup: CDR1 DFQATT, CDR2 SNEGSKA (reference sequence). This CDR3 has 11 residues. This CDR3 reads CSARTYTEQYF. CDR3 bases: TGCAGTGCTAGAACATACACAGAGCAGTACTTC.

Worth noting for this clonotype: The junction differs from germline at one of its ends, possibly a read error. V is TRBV19 and J is TRBJ1-2; D gene unclear. Germline-derived CDR1 and CDR2 are LNHDA and SQIVND (reference sequence). The CDR3 has 11 residues. The CDR3 DNA reads TGTGCCTGTAGTAGTGTGAATGGCTACACCTTC. Translation gives CACSSVNGYTF.

This clonotype has just a few counts. The rearrangement uses TRBV12-3 or TRBV12-4 and TRBJ2-3; 9 bases are shared with TRBD2. The J segment lost 3 bases and the V segment lost 5 bases, leaving 6 bases of the junction unmatched. The CDR3 contains 15 residues. CDR3 sequence: CASSPGGRGTDTQYF. The CDR3 DNA reads as TGTGCCAGCAGTCCGGGCGGGAGGGGTACAGATACGCAGTATTTT.

This clonotype was observed many times. The chain recombines TRBV27 with TRBJ2-1; D is perhaps TRBD1 or TRBD2 (5 bases each). Germline V gene lookup returns CDR1 MNHEY and CDR2 SMNVEV (reference sequence). Trimming took off 5 bases at V and 6 bases at J, with 8 bases between the two ends. The CDR3 spans 12 residues. For the CDR3, the DNA is TGTGCCAGCAGTGAGGGACCCAATGAGCAGTTCTTC. Translated: CASSEGPNEQFF.

The rearrangement links TRBV2 to TRBJ2-3, with 12 bases identical to TRBD2. The CDR3 consists of 16 residues. V dropped 6 bases and J dropped 2; count of bases not matched to a gene: 6. CDR1 and CDR2 (germline): SNHLY, FYNNEI. The CDR3 nucleotides are TGTGCCAGCAGCTCTGGACTAGCGGGGACCACAGATACGCAGTATTTT. Translation: CASSSGLAGTTDTQYF.